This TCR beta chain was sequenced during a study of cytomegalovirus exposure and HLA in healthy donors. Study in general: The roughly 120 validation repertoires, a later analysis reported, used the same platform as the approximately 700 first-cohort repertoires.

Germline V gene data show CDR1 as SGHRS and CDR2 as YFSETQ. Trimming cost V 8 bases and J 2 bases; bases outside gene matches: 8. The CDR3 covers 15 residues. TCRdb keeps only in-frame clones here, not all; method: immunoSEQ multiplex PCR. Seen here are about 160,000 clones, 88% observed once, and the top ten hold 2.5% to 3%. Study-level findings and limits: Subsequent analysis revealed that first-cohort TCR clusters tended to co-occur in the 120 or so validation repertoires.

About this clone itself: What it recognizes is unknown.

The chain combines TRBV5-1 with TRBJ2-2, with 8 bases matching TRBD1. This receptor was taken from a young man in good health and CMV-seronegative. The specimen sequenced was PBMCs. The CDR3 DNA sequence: TGCGCCAGTACTCGGACAGGGATCAACACCGGGGAGCTGTTTTTT. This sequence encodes CASTRTGINTGELFF.